Below, 4 T cell receptor beta chains from the same sample are listed, as sequenced in a study of control samples from healthy donors and cancer patients. The assay was immunoSEQ multiplex PCR, and TCRdb's table has in-frame clones only and misses some. The top ten hold about an eighth of the sample, which has approximately 230,000 clones, approximately 80% seen once. The sample was PBMCs. The source is an older woman with lung cancer.

This rearrangement joins TRBV11-1 to TRBJ1-2, with TRBD1 matching over 9 bases. Germline CDR1 SGHAT, CDR2 FQDESV (reference sequence). The CDR3 is made up of 13 amino acids. With V trimmed by 5 bases and J by 5 bases, 3 bases remained unmatched. The CDR3 bases are TGTGCCAGCAGCCGGGACAGGGATTATGGCTACACCTTC. Translation: CASSRDRDYGYTF.

The chain recombines TRBV9 with TRBJ1-6; D gene unclear. V gave up 6 bases and J gave up 0 bases, with 16 bases separating them. CDR3 length: 17 amino acids. Germline lookup yields CDR1 SGDLS and CDR2 YYNGEE. In DNA, the CDR3 is TGTGCCAGCACCAGAGAAATCACGAGCTCCTATAATTCACCCCTCCACTTT. It codes for CASTREITSSYNSPLHF.

The chain links TRBV19 to TRBJ1-2; D gene unclear. Germline lookup yields CDR1 LNHDA and CDR2 SQIVND (reference sequence). Trimming took off 7 bases at V and 7 bases at J, with 19 bases between the two ends. The CDR3 contains 14 residues. In DNA, the CDR3 is TGTGCCAGTACCACCGGGTCTTGGAAGATTGGCTACACCTTC. Its translation is CASTTGSWKIGYTF. Full variable domain (rest looked up from reference TRBV19 and TRBJ1-2): DGGITQSPKYLFRKEGQNVTLSCEQNLNHDAMYWYRQDPGQGLRLIYYSQIVNDFQKGDIAEGYSVSREKKESFPLTVTSAQKNPTAFYLCASTTGSWKIGYTFGSGTRLTVV.

The chain has TRBV6-4 and TRBJ2-3; no firm D call. Germline lookup yields CDR1 MRHNA and CDR2 SNTAGT. The CDR3 totals 13 residues. Trimming shortened V by 6 bases and J by 1 base, and 8 bases separated the two germline ends. CDR3 sequence reads: CASRLSGTDTQYF. The DNA for the CDR3 is TGTGCCAGCAGACTCAGCGGCACAGATACGCAGTATTTT.